What follows describes a single T cell receptor (beta chain). Its antigen is unidentified. The data originate from a study of T cells in tuberculosis. Background on the study: Blood was taken before or within 7 days of anti-tuberculosis therapy.

Broader study findings: Smaller distances to GMM-specific TCRs suggested their expansion in active tuberculosis. Shorter CDR3-alpha in active tuberculosis partly drove smaller distances.

V was cut by 5 bases and J by 8 bases, with 15 bases left in between. The CDR3 is made up of 13 amino acids. Germline V lookup: CDR1 SNHLY, CDR2 FYNNEI. The time point denotes: new active TB diagnosis, blood taken before or within 7 days of starting treatment. The assay was immunoSEQ multiplex PCR, and TCRdb's table has in-frame clones only and misses some. The sample includes roughly 32,000 clones, approximately 93% of them seen just once. Material: PBMCs, obtained at tuberculosis diagnosis. The sequence was obtained from an adult with tuberculosis. This rearrangement joins TRBV2 to TRBJ1-2; perhaps TRBD1 as D (6 bases). The CDR3 region is CASSPTQGYGYTF. The CDR3 coding sequence is TGTGCCAGCAGTCCGACCCAGGGGTACGGCTACACCTTC.